This TCR beta chain was identified in a study of blood T cell repertoires in COVID-19. Assay: immunoSEQ multiplex PCR; the TCRdb copy retains only in-frame clones and omits some. Of 120,000 to 150,000 clones detected, about four fifths appear once; the ten largest clones hold 1.6%. Sequencing was performed on peripheral blood. This TCR came from a human donor in a cohort sampled during active COVID-19.

Here the CDR3 reads CASSQWSGREGTDTQYF. CDR3 nucleotide sequence: TGTGCCAGCAGCCAGTGGAGCGGGCGGGAGGGCACAGATACGCAGTATTTT. The J gene is TRBJ2-3, the V gene TRBV11-3; 8 bases are shared with TRBD2. There are 17 residues in the CDR3. Trimming at V came to 5 bases and at J to 1 base, leaving 11 bases not matched to a gene. In germline, CDR1 is SGHNT, CDR2 YENEEA.